This TCR beta chain was identified during a study of identical twins. Study conclusions and caveats: Modelling underestimated the level of out-of-frame TCR alpha sharing observed in monozygotic twins.

A word on this clonotype: Antigen specificity is unknown.

A single record per CDR3 protein comes from TCRdb applying MiXCR to the 5' RACE reads. The sample lists around 1.7 million distinct CDR3 sequences; under 35% were seen once. The CDR3 contains 14 residues. The germline CDR1 and CDR2 sequences are MNHEY and SMNVEV (reference sequence). V dropped 5 bases and J dropped 6; count of bases not matched to a gene: 6. The origin of this receptor is a newborn girl in good health. The chain recombines TRBV27 with TRBJ1-5; 8 positions match TRBD1. The sequencing input was cord blood. CDR3 DNA sequence: TGTGCCAGCAGTCGAACAGGGGGACGTCAGCCCCAGCATTTT. Residues: CASSRTGGRQPQHF.